The clone carrying this T cell receptor (beta chain) was seen a single time. Assay: immunoSEQ multiplex PCR; the TCRdb copy retains only in-frame clones and omits some. The sample lists around 75,000 clones, 94% occurring once. This sample was taken from a study of T cell changes during pregnancy in multiple sclerosis. The J segment lost 0 bases and the V segment lost 0 bases, leaving 14 bases of the junction unmatched. This CDR3 is built from 21 residues. CDR1 and CDR2 from the germline V gene are LNHDA and SQIVND (reference sequence). The receptor was derived from a female donor with multiple sclerosis, enrolled in a pregnancy study. V gene TRBV19 combines with J gene TRBJ2-1; 10 bases are a match to TRBD2. This material consisted of CD4+ T cells from peripheral blood mononuclear cells, taken after pregnancy. The DNA for the CDR3 is TGTGCCAGTAGTATAGAATCGGGAACGGGACTAGCGACTCGCTCCTACAATGAGCAGTTCTTC. Translation: CASSIESGTGLATRSYNEQFF.